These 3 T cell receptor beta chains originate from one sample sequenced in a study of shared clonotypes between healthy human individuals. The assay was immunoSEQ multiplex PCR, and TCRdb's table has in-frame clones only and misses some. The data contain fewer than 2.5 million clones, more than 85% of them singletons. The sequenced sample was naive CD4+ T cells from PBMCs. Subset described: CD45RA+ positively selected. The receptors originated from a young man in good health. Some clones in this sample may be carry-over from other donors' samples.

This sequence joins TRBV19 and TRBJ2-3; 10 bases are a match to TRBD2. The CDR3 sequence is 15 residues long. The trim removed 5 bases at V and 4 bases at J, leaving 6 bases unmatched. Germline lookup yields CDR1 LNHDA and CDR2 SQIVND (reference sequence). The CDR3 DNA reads TGTGCCAGTAGTCCAGGGACTAGCGTGCCAGATACGCAGTATTTT. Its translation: CASSPGTSVPDTQYF.

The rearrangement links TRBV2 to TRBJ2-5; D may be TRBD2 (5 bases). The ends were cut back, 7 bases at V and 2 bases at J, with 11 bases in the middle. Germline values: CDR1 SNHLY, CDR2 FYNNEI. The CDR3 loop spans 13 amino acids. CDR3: CASTSRVQETQYF. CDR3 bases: TGTGCCAGCACGTCGAGGGTGCAAGAGACCCAGTACTTC.

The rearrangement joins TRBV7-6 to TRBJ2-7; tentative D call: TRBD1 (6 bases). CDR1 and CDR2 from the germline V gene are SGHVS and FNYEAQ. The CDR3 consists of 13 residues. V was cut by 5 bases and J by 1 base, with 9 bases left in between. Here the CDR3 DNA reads TGTGCCAGCAGCCCCACAGGGTCCTACGAGCAGTACTTC. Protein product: CASSPTGSYEQYF.